A single sample is the source of the 29 T cell receptor beta chains below, sequenced in a study of identical twins' blood T cells. Each CDR3 protein is one row after TCRdb ran MiXCR on the 5' RACE reads. The sample has 350,000 to 400,000 distinct CDR3 sequences, roughly 31% seen once. Sequencing was performed on PBMCs. Every receptor here comes from a woman aged 18-55 years in good health.

The J gene is TRBJ1-2, the V gene TRBV7-2, with 9 positions matching TRBD1. Germline V CDR1 and CDR2: SGHTA, FQGNSA. The CDR3 covers 14 residues. V lost 4 bases to trimming and J lost 7 bases; unmatched junction nucleotides: 7. The CDR3 region has the DNA TGTGCCAGCAGCTCCTACAGGGGGCTGAGTGGCTACACCTTC. Residues: CASSSYRGLSGYTF.

This clonotype was picked up many times. This chain connects TRBV6-2 or TRBV6-3 to TRBJ1-1; D is perhaps TRBD1 (6 bases). V lost 5 bases, J lost 0 bases, and 10 bases lay in between. The CDR3 spans 14 residues. The germline gives CDR1 MNHEY, CDR2 SVGEGT. The CDR3 sequence is CASSNRVMNTEAFF. DNA for the CDR3: TGTGCCAGCAGTAACAGGGTAATGAACACTGAAGCTTTCTTT.

This clonotype was seen only a few times. This chain connects TRBV9 to TRBJ1-1, with D maybe TRBD1 (5 bases). The CDR3 runs 14 residues. V dropped 0 bases and J dropped 9 bases, with 15 bases sitting between them. Germline lookup yields CDR1 SGDLS and CDR2 YYNGEE. Here the CDR3 reads CASSVGGTAAKAFF. The DNA for the CDR3 is TGTGCCAGCAGCGTAGGAGGGACCGCGGCGAAAGCTTTCTTT.

This clonotype was seen a few times. The chain links TRBV6-5 to TRBJ2-1; D might be TRBD1 (5 bases). CDR3 length equals 13 residues. Trimming pared 0 bases from V and 6 bases from J, leaving 6 bases between. Germline V CDR1 and CDR2: MNHEY, SVGAGI. This CDR3 reads CASSYSQGNEQFF. DNA of the CDR3: TGTGCCAGCAGTTACTCGCAGGGCAATGAGCAGTTCTTC.

The genes are TRBV18 and TRBJ2-7; 12 nucleotides match TRBD2. CDR3 length: 15 residues. V gave up 3 bases and J gave up 5 bases; unmatched junction bases: 5. The germline V gene encodes CDR1 KGHSH and CDR2 LQKENI. Written as DNA, the CDR3 is TGTGCCAGCTCACCTCCTAGCGGGAGGGGTGACGAGCAGTACTTC. Translating it yields CASSPPSGRGDEQYF.

This clonotype was recorded a few times. The CDR3 spells CASRPGLFTGELFF. The CDR3 DNA sequence: TGTGCCAGCAGACCGGGACTATTCACCGGGGAGCTGTTTTTT. V gene TRBV7-2 combines with J gene TRBJ2-2; 7 bases map to TRBD2. CDR3 size: 14 residues. Trimming removed 6 bases from V and 4 bases from J; junction bases left unmatched: 5. Germline V gives CDR1 SGHTA, CDR2 FQGNSA.

Points on this clonotype: An end of the junction does not agree with germline; a read error may underlie this. The V call is TRBV12-3 or TRBV12-4, the J call TRBJ1-3; no definite D call. This CDR3 is built from 15 residues. CDR3 nucleotides: TGTGCCAGCAGTTTACTCAAAGGGATCGGAAGCACCATATATTTT. It is translated as CASSLLKGIGSTIYF.

There are many counts of this clonotype. This chain uses TRBV5-1 with TRBJ1-1; tentatively, D is TRBD1 (6 bases). The CDR3 is 15 residues long. The germline V and J ends were trimmed by 1 base and 4 bases, with 14 bases remaining between them. The V gene's germline CDR1 is SGHRS and CDR2 YFSETQ. In DNA form, the CDR3 reads TGCGCCAGCAGCTTGCCCCAAGGAGGGGGCACTGAAGCTTTCTTT. This translates into CASSLPQGGGTEAFF.

The chain combines TRBV25-1 with TRBJ2-3; a weak D match, TRBD2 (6 bases). Germline V gene sequence: CDR1 MGHDK, CDR2 SYGVNS. Deletions cut 6 bases from V and 2 bases from J, with 30 bases between. The CDR3 contains 20 residues. CDR3 nucleotide sequence: TGTGCCAGCAGACGCCGGGACTCCGGTTACGACCGGAAGGACACAGATACGCAGTATTTT. Translated: CASRRRDSGYDRKDTDTQYF.

This clonotype was seen at least ten times. This sequence joins TRBV20-1 and TRBJ1-1; possible D gene TRBD1, 5 bases. CDR1 and CDR2 from the germline V gene are DFQATT and SNEGSKA (reference sequence). Trimming removed 3 bases at V and 1 base at J, with 15 bases between. The CDR3 covers 15 residues. CDR3 bases: TGCAGTGCTAGCCTGGATGGGGCCAGGAACACTGAAGCTTTCTTT. Its protein is CSASLDGARNTEAFF.

This clonotype was counted a few times. This sequence joins TRBV18 and TRBJ2-3; D is ambiguous. The germline V gene encodes CDR1 KGHSH and CDR2 LQKENI. With 2 bases removed from V and 2 bases from J, the gap between germline ends came to 11 bases. The CDR3 covers 15 residues. DNA for the CDR3: TGTGCCAGCTCACCAACCAGCTCAGCCACAGATACGCAGTATTTT. Its protein is CASSPTSSATDTQYF.

The table lists this clonotype with a few counts. The chain recombines TRBV6-5 with TRBJ1-4; D not resolved. Trimming cost V 4 bases and J 8 bases, with 20 bases left between them. CDR1 and CDR2 (germline): MNHEY, SVGAGI. CDR3 size: 16 residues. DNA for the CDR3: TGTGCCAGCAGTTCTACCCCCTGGGCCGCGGGGGAAAAACTGTTTTTT. This encodes CASSSTPWAAGEKLFF.

The rearrangement uses TRBV18 and TRBJ1-2, with D tentatively TRBD1 (5 bases). Trimming took 1 base from V and 0 from J, leaving 12 bases between them. This CDR3 comprises 16 residues. Per germline, CDR1 KGHSH and CDR2 LQKENI. The chain's CDR3 is CASSPRIETANYGYTF. CDR3 DNA: TGTGCCAGCTCACCACGCATTGAGACAGCTAACTATGGCTACACCTTC.

This chain links TRBV10-3 with TRBJ1-3, with 7 bases fitting TRBD1. The CDR3 loop spans 15 amino acids. V lost 3 bases, J lost 0 bases, and 2 bases stayed unmatched. In germline, CDR1 is ENHRY, CDR2 SYGVKD. Here the CDR3 reads CAISDRGISGNTIYF. The CDR3 nucleotides are TGTGCCATCAGTGACAGGGGGATCTCTGGAAACACCATATATTTT.

This clonotype was recorded a few times. The chain links TRBV12-3 or TRBV12-4 to TRBJ2-7, with D perhaps being TRBD1 or TRBD2 (5 bases each). Deletions cut 7 bases from V and 4 bases from J, with 14 bases between. The CDR3 has 13 residues. The CDR3 sequence: CASTRPGRYEQYF. CDR3 bases: TGTGCCAGCACCCGTCCGGGGCGTTACGAGCAGTACTTC.

This rearrangement joins TRBV5-5 to TRBJ1-6, with TRBD1 as a possible D gene (6 bases). Trimming took 3 bases from V and 7 from J, leaving 14 bases between them. CDR1 is SGHKS, CDR2 YYEKEE, per germline (reference sequence). The CDR3 spans 15 residues. The CDR3 coding sequence is TGTGCCAGCAGCTATCGACAGGACTCCAATTCACCCCTCCACTTT. Its protein is CASSYRQDSNSPLHF.

A note on this clonotype: A read error may explain this, as a much larger clone is one base away. The genes are TRBV6-5 and TRBJ1-1; D is unclear. V dropped 6 bases and J dropped 3 bases, with 8 bases sitting between them. Per germline, CDR1 MNHEY and CDR2 SVGAGI. The CDR3 is made up of 12 amino acids. CDR3 protein: CASSGPDTEAFF. The CDR3 nucleotides read TGTGCCAGCAGCGGGCCGGACACTGAAGCTTTCTTT.

The gene calls are TRBV29-1 and TRBJ2-1; D possibly corresponds to TRBD2 (6 bases). V lost 5 bases and J 4 bases, leaving 12 bases between the germline ends. Per germline, CDR1 SQVTM and CDR2 ANQGSEA. The CDR3 spans 13 residues. The CDR3 nucleotides are TGCAGCGTTTGGGGACTTAATTACAATGAGCAGTTCTTC. Its protein is CSVWGLNYNEQFF.

V is TRBV19 and J is TRBJ1-2, with D possibly matching TRBD1 (6 bases). From germline, CDR1 is LNHDA and CDR2 SQIVND (reference sequence). The V end was cut by 5 bases, the J end by 10 bases, with 11 bases between. This CDR3 has 11 amino acids. The CDR3 region is CASSLKGDYTF. The CDR3 bases are TGTGCCAGTAGTCTCAAGGGGGACTACACCTTC.

This clonotype was seen a handful of times. The genes are TRBV5-1 and TRBJ2-7, with a tentative D call TRBD2 (5 bases). V was cut by 0 bases and J by 2 bases, with 12 bases left in between. CDR1 and CDR2 (germline): SGHRS, YFSETQ. The CDR3 extends over 15 amino acids. Here the CDR3 reads CASSLELGATYEQYF. The CDR3 nucleotides are TGCGCCAGCAGCTTGGAACTAGGAGCAACCTACGAGCAGTACTTC.

This clonotype was detected a few times. This chain joins TRBV11-2 and TRBJ2-1, with 12 positions matching TRBD2. This CDR3 has 15 amino acids. Per germline, CDR1 SGHAT and CDR2 FQNNGV. The ends lost 5 bases at V and 10 bases at J; junction bases unmatched: 9. The CDR3 loop is CASSPRTSGTYEQFF. The CDR3 DNA sequence: TGTGCCAGCAGCCCGCGGACTAGCGGGACATACGAGCAGTTCTTC. The complete variable domain, with remaining parts taken from reference TRBV11-2 and TRBJ2-1, reads EAGVAQSPRYKIIEKRQSVAFWCNPISGHATLYWYQQILGQGPKLLIQFQNNGVVDDSQLPKDRFSAERLKGVDSTLKIQPAKLEDSAVYLCASSPRTSGTYEQFFGPGTRLTVL.

The V and J genes are TRBV20-1 and TRBJ2-3; D not resolved. V was clipped by 4 bases and J by 4 bases, with 3 bases between them. Germline loops: CDR1 DFQATT, CDR2 SNEGSKA (reference sequence). The CDR3 sequence is 10 residues long. The DNA of the CDR3 is TGCAGTGCTAAAGCAGATACGCAGTATTTT. Amino acids: CSAKADTQYF.

This clonotype has more than one count but fewer than ten. The chain links TRBV7-9 to TRBJ2-7; unclear D gene. Germline V CDR1 and CDR2: SEHNR, FQNEAQ (reference sequence). Trimming left V 7 bases short and J 1 base short, with 17 bases between. The CDR3 is 15 amino acids. CDR3 sequence reads: CASTLGRSSSYEQYF. The CDR3 coding sequence is TGTGCCAGCACGCTCGGGCGGTCATCTTCCTACGAGCAGTACTTC.

This clonotype was seen at least ten times. The chain employs TRBV20-1 and TRBJ1-2; TRBD1 aligns across 7 bases. This CDR3 is 13 amino acids long. Trimming at V came to 6 bases and at J to 4 bases, leaving 8 bases not matched to a gene. The germline V gene encodes CDR1 DFQATT and CDR2 SNEGSKA (reference sequence). CDR3 DNA: TGCAGTGCATCAAGGACAGGAGGCTATGGCTACACCTTC. It encodes CSASRTGGYGYTF.

This sequence joins TRBV10-3 and TRBJ1-2; D is unresolved. Trimming took off 0 bases at V and 2 bases at J, with 10 bases between the two ends. The CDR3 runs 15 residues. Germline loops: CDR1 ENHRY, CDR2 SYGVKD. CDR3 residues: CAISESRPLNYGYTF. CDR3 nucleotide sequence: TGTGCCATCAGTGAGTCGCGGCCCCTAAACTATGGCTACACCTTC.

The table lists this clonotype with a few counts. A read error may account for a junction end that differs from germline. CDR3 sequence reads: CASSLEPAAGNTTYF. In DNA, the CDR3 is TGCGCCAGCAGCTTGGAACCGGCAGCCGGAAACACCACATATTTT. The chain carries TRBV5-1 and TRBJ1-3; no firm D call. Germline-derived CDR1 and CDR2 are SGHRS and YFSETQ. The CDR3 loop spans 15 amino acids. The variable domain in full, with the rest retrieved from reference TRBV5-1 and TRBJ1-3, is KAGVTQTPRYLIKTRGQQVTLSCSPISGHRSVSWYQQTPGQGLQFLFEYFSETQRNKGNFPGRFSGRQFSNSRSEMNVSTLELGDSALYLCASSLEPAAGNTTYFGEGSWLTVV.

This clonotype was observed many times. The CDR3 region is CASSWENTGELFF. CDR3 sequence (DNA): TGTGCCAGCAGTTGGGAAAACACCGGGGAGCTGTTTTTT. V usage is TRBV6-2 or TRBV6-3 and J usage is TRBJ2-2; D remains ambiguous. V was cut by 4 bases and J by 2 bases, with 5 bases left in between. Germline values: CDR1 MNHEY, CDR2 SVGEGT. This CDR3 contains 13 residues.

This clonotype showed up just a few times. In nucleotides, the CDR3 is TGCGCCAGCAGCTTGGTGGGACGCTACACTGAAGCTTTCTTT. It is translated as CASSLVGRYTEAFF. This chain links TRBV5-1 with TRBJ1-1, with D possibly TRBD1 on 5 matching bases. In germline, CDR1 is SGHRS, CDR2 YFSETQ. The CDR3 covers 14 residues. Trimming left V 0 bases short and J 3 bases short, with 9 bases between.

This clonotype was seen a single time. J is TRBJ1-1 and V is TRBV20-1; D is possibly TRBD1 (6 bases). Looked up from germline, CDR1 is DFQATT and CDR2 is SNEGSKA (reference sequence). CDR3 length: 16 amino acids. The V and J ends lost 3 bases and 3 bases respectively, with 20 bases between them. CDR3 nucleotide sequence: TGCAGTGCTAGTTTCGGCGGCTATACAGGGTACACTGAAGCTTTCTTT. Translation: CSASFGGYTGYTEAFF.